The text below deals with one TCR beta chain. Its antigen is unknown. The data originate from a study of T cells after yellow fever vaccination. Overall study findings and caveats: Peaking faster, on day 5 versus 15, the secondary response was nonetheless weaker. Relatively few clonotypes were ones that appeared in both CD4 and CD8 compartments.

The CDR3 contains 12 residues. Germline CDR1 DFQATT, CDR2 SNEGSKA (reference sequence). Trimming shortened V by 2 bases and J by 4 bases, and 8 bases separated the two germline ends. In making TCR cDNA, 5'RACE template switching added a universal primer site and UMIs to it. Via MiXCR, TCRdb re-called the 5' RACE reads, giving one row per CDR3 protein. In the table there are just under 600,000 distinct CDR3 sequences, roughly 14% of which are singletons. This clonotype originated in a man in his thirties or forties who received the YFV17D yellow fever vaccine. The genes are TRBV20-1 and TRBJ1-2, with D unresolved. Sequenced material: PBMCs, taken on the day of the yellow fever booster vaccination. This CDR3 is CSARQTSYGYTF. CDR3 DNA sequence: TGCAGTGCTAGACAAACTTCCTATGGCTACACCTTC.